These T cell receptor beta chains were read from a single sample in a study of T cells in localized non-small cell lung cancer. TCRdb's table, derived via immunoSEQ multiplex PCR, lists solely in-frame clones and lacks some. The sample lists around 64,000 clones; approximately 90% were seen once. Sequences were derived from peripheral blood, sampled before any cancer treatment. The receptors shown here come from a man aged 40-75 years with stage I squamous cell lung carcinoma. Both conserved end residues are part of each CDR3. The D gene is left open where the match is weak.

V gene	D gene	CDR3 protein
TRBV7-3	.	CASSPLAGLSGELFF
TRBV11-2	.	CASSLGVNYGYTF
TRBV6-1	TRBD2	CASRVAGGADTQYF
TRBV7-8	.	CASSWTTNYEQYF
TRBV9	.	CASSPQGFVYTDTQYF
TRBV6-1	.	CASQGPYEQYF
TRBV5-4	TRBD1	CASSYDRGWTDTQYF
TRBV27	TRBD2	CASIGIRGGQETQYF
TRBV10-3	.	CAITTSDSYEQYF
TRBV14	TRBD1	CASSLDRESYEQYF
TRBV30	.	CAWSGSGPNYGYTF
TRBV10-1	.	CASSDSTEAFF
TRBV5-6	.	CASSLVADNEQFF
TRBV6-5	.	CASSYVSPSAGELFF
TRBV15	TRBD2	CATSRDRGLAGEREYNEQFF
TRBV9	.	CASQGGDYNEQFF
TRBV5-1	.	CASSEGPSTDTQYF
TRBV9	TRBD1	CASSLGTGDPYEQYF
TRBV7-6	.	CASSLGDWTEAFF
TRBV20-1	.	CSANIQETQYF
TRBV28	TRBD2	CASSFLAGGGETQYF
TRBV7-3	TRBD1	CASSFRQGMNTEAFF
TRBV19	.	CASSTRRSRVEAFF
TRBV11-3	TRBD1	CASSSPGQGAYEQFF
TRBV29-1	TRBD2	CSGTSGGLEQYF
TRBV11-2	.	CASSLEGIPQFF
TRBV19	.	CASKSDQSYEQYF
TRBV7-2	TRBD1	CASSPAQGKAEAFF
TRBV6-1	TRBD1	CASSVRDRGEKLFF
TRBV6-1	.	CASSARDGIYGYTF